These T cell receptor beta chains were read from a single sample in a study of blood T cell repertoires in COVID-19. Only in-frame clones appear in the TCRdb table, and some are missing; sequencing was by immunoSEQ multiplex PCR. Of 200,000 to 250,000 clones listed, around 89% are singletons. The source material was PBMCs or T cells enriched from blood (not recorded which). These receptors originate from a woman younger than 35 in a cohort exposed to, infected with or recovered from COVID-19 (not recorded which). CDR3s leave out the opening cysteine and the closing phenylalanine or tryptophan.

CDR3aa	v_gene	j_gene
ASQAGTSGFGWNTGELF	TRBV3-1/TRBV3-2	TRBJ2-2
ASSQVGTGRTEAF	TRBV4-1	TRBJ1-1
ASSPLYTNQPQH	TRBV6-5	TRBJ1-5
ASSSLPETQY	TRBV7-8	TRBJ2-5
ASSLQGAGQPQH	TRBV5-4	TRBJ1-5
ASSFSDRVYGYT	TRBV28	TRBJ1-2
ASTPHSRAEGTEAF	TRBV4-1	TRBJ1-1
ASSIESLTEAF	TRBV5-1	TRBJ1-1
ASSHRDSSSPHH	TRBV3-1/TRBV3-2	TRBJ1-6
ASSVGQGAPGANVLT	TRBV19	TRBJ2-6
ASSQEGGGNTIY	TRBV3-1/TRBV3-2	TRBJ1-3
ASSQTSGDYNEQF	TRBV3-1/TRBV3-2	TRBJ2-1
ASMPDSLSGANVLT	TRBV19	TRBJ2-6
ASSQGTSYEQY	TRBV4-2	TRBJ2-7
ASSLDSRLGSRAWAF	TRBV11-3	TRBJ1-1
ASSLGSGPDRKLF	TRBV11-2	TRBJ1-4
ASSPYRGGSYEQY	TRBV5-5	TRBJ2-7
ASERGQPAGNTIY	TRBV12-5	TRBJ1-3
ASSEIGTANEKLF	TRBV2	TRBJ1-4
ATSNVRVTGDEQY	TRBV15	TRBJ2-7
ASSGASGRATDTQY	TRBV9	TRBJ2-3
ASSLLSGSETQY	TRBV5-1	TRBJ2-5
ASSPPHQAGNTEAF	TRBV18	TRBJ1-1
SVEGSRGVDEQF	TRBV29-1	TRBJ2-1
ASRLGSSGNTIY	TRBV28	TRBJ1-3
ASSPRRNLLPYNEQF	TRBV5-1	TRBJ2-1
ASSWTGDGNQPQH	TRBV6-6	TRBJ1-5
ASSERTVGNTIY	TRBV11-1	TRBJ1-3
ASSVNPDYGYT	TRBV19	TRBJ1-2
ASSGGSYEQY	TRBV5-6	TRBJ2-7
ASSLLTGGGTEAF	TRBV7-9	TRBJ1-1
ASSGAGTGDGNTIY	TRBV5-1	TRBJ1-3
AWSANRGGQETQY	TRBV30	TRBJ2-5
ASSVTKNTEAF	TRBV7-9	TRBJ1-1
ASSLQAGSLYEQY	TRBV27	TRBJ2-7
ASSLLAGGSGTDTQY	TRBV28	TRBJ2-3
ASSPLGGSTDTQY	TRBV2	TRBJ2-3
ASSSTYLGTNNEQF	TRBV5-6	TRBJ2-1
ASSLKPGLGGNEQF	TRBV5-1	TRBJ2-1
ASSPWGQGGGETQY	TRBV5-1	TRBJ2-5